This TCR beta chain was sequenced for a study of T cell repertoires in cytomegalovirus infection. The overall study: Used in the study were CMV epitopes, some recently identified and HLA-C-restricted, others well-studied and HLA-B-restricted.

As regards this clonotype: Its antigen remains unknown.

TCRdb redid the calling of the reads with MiXCR, one entry per CDR3 protein. The data hold roughly 990,000 distinct CDR3 sequences, with about 33% observed a single time. The TCR comes from a human donor in good health (CMV status not recorded). Some clones in this sample may be carry-over from other donors' samples. Sequenced here: cultured CD8+ T cells from PBMCs, sampled from culture after CMV antigen stimulation.

DNA for the CDR3: TGTGCCATCAGTGACACCCCCGGGACTGAAGCTTTCTTT. It specifies CAISDTPGTEAFF. The chain is built from TRBV10-3 and TRBJ1-1; D ambiguous. The CDR3 spans 13 residues. Germline loops: CDR1 ENHRY, CDR2 SYGVKD. V was clipped by 3 bases and J by 5 bases, with 10 bases between them.